Listed below are T cell receptor beta chains from one sample, sequenced in a study of OX40 agonist ivuxolimab in advanced cancers. TCRdb's table, derived via immunoSEQ multiplex PCR, lists solely in-frame clones and lacks some. The sample gives tens of thousands of clones, about 88% of which show up once; approximately 0.38% is in the top ten. The starting material was CD4+ or CD8+ T cells sorted from blood, obtained in a trial of the OX40 agonist ivuxolimab. Source of these receptors: an adult with an advanced solid tumor such as melanoma, head and neck, liver or kidney cancer. CDR3s include the opening cysteine and the closing phenylalanine or tryptophan. A D gene is named only where the DNA matches it firmly. Not every row has a clone size; where given, it reads once, few, many or a size class.

j_call,d_call,clone_size,cdr3_length,v_call,cdr3_aa,cdr3_nt
TRBJ2-2,.,.,14,TRBV10-3,CAINPFANTGELFF,TGTGCCATCAACCCATTCGCGAACACCGGGGAGCTGTTTTTT
TRBJ1-1,.,.,15,TRBV18,CASSPGPESHKEAFF,TGTGCCAGCTCACCAGGGCCTGAATCACATAAAGAAGCTTTCTTT
TRBJ2-1,TRBD1,.,13,TRBV5-5,CASSSRQGVGQFF,TGTGCCAGCAGCTCAAGACAGGGGGTAGGGCAGTTCTTC
TRBJ2-1,TRBD2,.,17,TRBV30,CAWASGSGIESYNEQFF,TGTGCCTGGGCCTCGGGTAGCGGGATAGAGTCCTACAATGAGCAGTTCTTC
TRBJ1-3,TRBD1,.,17,TRBV7-2,CASSPPWTGLTGNTIYF,TGTGCCAGCAGCCCCCCCTGGACAGGGCTCACTGGAAACACCATATATTTT
TRBJ1-5,.,.,14,TRBV5-6,CASSLGRGNQPQHF,TGTGCCAGCAGCTTGGGGAGGGGTAATCAGCCCCAGCATTTT
TRBJ2-5,.,once,15,TRBV10-2,CASSDMAKKQETQYF,TGCGCCAGCAGTGATATGGCAAAAAAACAAGAGACCCAGTACTTC
TRBJ2-1,TRBD2,once,14,TRBV27,CASRTSGTYNEQFF,TGTGCCAGTCGGACTAGCGGGACTTACAATGAGCAGTTCTTC
TRBJ2-7,TRBD2,.,15,TRBV27,CASSLRWTSLYEQYF,TGTGCCAGCAGTTTAAGGTGGACTAGTCTCTACGAGCAGTACTTC
TRBJ1-1,TRBD1,.,16,TRBV5-1,CASSPGTGGVGTEAFF,TGCGCCAGCAGCCCAGGGACAGGGGGCGTGGGAACTGAAGCTTTCTTT
TRBJ2-7,TRBD1,.,16,TRBV18,CASSPGGTGAVYEQYF,TGTGCCAGCTCACCAGGAGGGACAGGGGCCGTCTACGAGCAGTACTTC
TRBJ2-5,TRBD2,.,14,TRBV5-1,CASSSAGGGETQYF,TGCGCCAGCAGCTCGGCGGGAGGAGGTGAGACCCAGTACTTC
TRBJ2-1,TRBD2,.,15,TRBV7-9,CASSPGTSGTNEQFF,TGTGCCAGCAGCCCCGGGACTAGCGGCACCAATGAGCAGTTCTTC
TRBJ1-2,.,.,16,TRBV2,CASTVGVLTQYYGYTF,TGTGCCAGCACGGTTGGGGTCCTCACCCAATATTATGGCTACACCTTC
TRBJ2-3,TRBD2,.,14,TRBV2,CASRLAEPTDTQYF,TGTGCCAGCAGGCTAGCGGAGCCCACAGATACGCAGTATTTT
TRBJ1-2,TRBD1,once,14,TRBV11-3,CASSKQGASYGYTF,TGTGCCAGCAGCAAACAGGGGGCTTCCTATGGCTACACCTTC
TRBJ1-3,.,few,14,TRBV10-1,CASSESAAGNTIYF,TGCGCCAGCAGTGAGTCGGCGGCTGGAAACACCATATATTTT
TRBJ2-1,.,.,13,TRBV10-2,CASSEAQRIEQFF,TGCGCCAGCAGTGAGGCCCAACGGATAGAGCAGTTCTTC
TRBJ2-1,TRBD2,.,13,TRBV30,CACGSGSFREQFF,TGTGCCTGCGGTAGCGGGAGTTTTCGTGAGCAGTTCTTC
TRBJ2-3,TRBD2,.,13,TRBV28,CASSSGTTDTQYF,TGTGCCAGTAGTAGCGGGACAACAGATACGCAGTATTTT
TRBJ2-5,.,.,14,TRBV5-1,CASSLASGRETQYF,TGCGCCAGCAGCTTGGCTTCAGGGAGGGAGACCCAGTACTTC
TRBJ1-3,.,.,14,TRBV6-5,CASSYGSSGNTIYF,TGTGCCAGCAGTTACGGCAGCTCTGGAAACACCATATATTTT
TRBJ1-5,.,.,13,TRBV19,CASSIGGDQPQHF,TGTGCCAGTAGTATCGGCGGGGATCAGCCCCAGCATTTT
TRBJ1-3,TRBD1,once,17,TRBV7-2,CASSGQATSPPGYTIYF,TGTGCCAGCAGCGGACAGGCCACTAGTCCCCCCGGGTACACCATATATTTT